Given below is one TCR beta chain in context. Its antigen is unknown. Libraries were prepared by immunoSEQ multiplex PCR; TCRdb keeps only in-frame clonotypes and omits some of them. The sample records around 2,000 clones, roughly a quarter being singletons. The sample is drawn from a study of T cells in localized non-small cell lung cancer. Findings of the study overall: The greatest T cell clonality was found in uninvolved adjacent lung (higher than in tumor). Median detection of top 100 tumor clones in adjacent lung was around 60 clones.

J lost 6 bases, V lost 2 bases, and 8 bases had no gene match. This CDR3 region has 15 residues. Germline V gene lookup returns CDR1 SGHRS and CDR2 YFSETQ. Sequences were derived from normal lung tissue next to the tumor, sampled before any cancer treatment. V usage is TRBV5-1 and J usage is TRBJ2-1; 7 bases are shared with TRBD2. This TCR was sampled from a woman between 35 and 70 years old with stage I lung adenocarcinoma. The CDR3 region is CASSLGGTTINEQFF. CDR3 in DNA: TGCGCCAGCAGCTTAGGTGGGACTACTATCAATGAGCAGTTCTTC.